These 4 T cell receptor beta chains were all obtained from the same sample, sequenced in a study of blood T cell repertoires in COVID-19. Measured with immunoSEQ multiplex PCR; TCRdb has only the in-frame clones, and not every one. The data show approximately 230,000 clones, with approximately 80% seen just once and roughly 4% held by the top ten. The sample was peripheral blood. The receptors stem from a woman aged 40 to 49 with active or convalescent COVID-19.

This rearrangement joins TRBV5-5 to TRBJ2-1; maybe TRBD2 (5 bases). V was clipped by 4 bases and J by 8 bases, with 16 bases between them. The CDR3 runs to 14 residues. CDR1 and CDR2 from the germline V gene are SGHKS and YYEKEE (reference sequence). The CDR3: CASSTRVDFHEQFF. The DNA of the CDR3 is TGTGCCAGCAGCACTAGAGTGGACTTTCATGAGCAGTTCTTC.

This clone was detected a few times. The CDR3: CASEDTAEQYF. As DNA, the CDR3 is TGTGCCAGCGAGGACACCGCGGAGCAGTACTTC. The chain is built from TRBV2 and TRBJ2-7, with D perhaps matching TRBD1 (5 bases). V gave up 8 bases and J gave up 7 bases, with 12 bases separating them. The CDR3 spans 11 residues. The germline V gene has CDR1 SNHLY and CDR2 FYNNEI.

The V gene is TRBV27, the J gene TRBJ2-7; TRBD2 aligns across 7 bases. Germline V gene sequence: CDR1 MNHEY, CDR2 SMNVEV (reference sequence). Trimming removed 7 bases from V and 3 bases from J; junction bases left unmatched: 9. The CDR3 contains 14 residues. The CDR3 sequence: CASTRGAGYYEQYF. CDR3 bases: TGTGCCAGCACCCGAGGAGCGGGGTACTACGAGCAGTACTTC.

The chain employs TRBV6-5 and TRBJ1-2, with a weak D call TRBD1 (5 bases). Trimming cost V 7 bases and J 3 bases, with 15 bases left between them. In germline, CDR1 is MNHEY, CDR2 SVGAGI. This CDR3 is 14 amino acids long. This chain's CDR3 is CASKGSTGHYGYTF. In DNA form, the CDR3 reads TGTGCCAGCAAGGGGTCTACTGGACACTATGGCTACACCTTC.